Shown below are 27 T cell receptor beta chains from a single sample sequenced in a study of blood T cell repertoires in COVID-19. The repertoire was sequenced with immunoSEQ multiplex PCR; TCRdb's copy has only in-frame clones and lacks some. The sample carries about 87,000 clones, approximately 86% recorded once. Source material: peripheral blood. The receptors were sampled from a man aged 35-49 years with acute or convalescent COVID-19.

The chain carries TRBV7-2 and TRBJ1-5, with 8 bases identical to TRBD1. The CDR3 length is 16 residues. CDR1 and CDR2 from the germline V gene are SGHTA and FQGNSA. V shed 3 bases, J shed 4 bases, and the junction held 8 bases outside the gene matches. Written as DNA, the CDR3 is TGTGCCAGCAGCTTGACAGGGGTGCTGGGAAATCAGCCCCAGCATTTT. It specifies CASSLTGVLGNQPQHF.

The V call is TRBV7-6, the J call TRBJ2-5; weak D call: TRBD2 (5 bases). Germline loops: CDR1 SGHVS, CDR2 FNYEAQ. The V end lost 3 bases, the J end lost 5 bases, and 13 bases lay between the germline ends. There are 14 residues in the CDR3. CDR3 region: CASSLRPGGETQYF. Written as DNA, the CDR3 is TGTGCCAGCAGCTTGCGGCCCGGCGGGGAGACCCAGTACTTC.

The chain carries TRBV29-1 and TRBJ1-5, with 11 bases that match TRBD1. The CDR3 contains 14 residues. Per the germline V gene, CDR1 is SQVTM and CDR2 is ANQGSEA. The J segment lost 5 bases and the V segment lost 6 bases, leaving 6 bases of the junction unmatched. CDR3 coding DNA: TGCAGCGTCAAGGACAGGGGGCGCGATCAGCCCCAGCATTTT. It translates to CSVKDRGRDQPQHF. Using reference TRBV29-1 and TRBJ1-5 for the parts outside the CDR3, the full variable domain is SAVISQKPSRDICQRGTSLTIQCQVDSQVTMMFWYRQQPGQSLTLIATANQGSEATYESGFVIDKFPISRPNLTFSTLTVSNMSPEDSSIYLCSVKDRGRDQPQHFGDGTRLSIL.

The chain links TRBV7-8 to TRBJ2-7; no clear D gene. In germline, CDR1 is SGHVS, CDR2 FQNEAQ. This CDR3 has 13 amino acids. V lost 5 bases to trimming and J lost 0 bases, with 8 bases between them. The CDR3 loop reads CASSPLLSYEQYF. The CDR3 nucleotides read TGTGCCAGCAGCCCACTACTCTCCTACGAGCAGTACTTC.

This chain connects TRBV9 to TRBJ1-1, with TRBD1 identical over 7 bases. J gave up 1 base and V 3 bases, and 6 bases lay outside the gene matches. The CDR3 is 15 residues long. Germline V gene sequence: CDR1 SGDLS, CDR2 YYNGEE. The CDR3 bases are TGTGCCAGCAGCGCCGGTGACAGGGCGAACACTGAAGCTTTCTTT. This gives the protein CASSAGDRANTEAFF.

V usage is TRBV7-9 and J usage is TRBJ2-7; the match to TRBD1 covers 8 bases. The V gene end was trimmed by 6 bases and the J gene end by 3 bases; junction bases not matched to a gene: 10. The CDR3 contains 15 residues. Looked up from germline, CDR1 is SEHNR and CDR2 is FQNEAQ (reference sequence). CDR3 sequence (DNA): TGTGCCAGCAGTTATTCCGGGACAGGCCTCTACGAGCAGTACTTC. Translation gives CASSYSGTGLYEQYF.

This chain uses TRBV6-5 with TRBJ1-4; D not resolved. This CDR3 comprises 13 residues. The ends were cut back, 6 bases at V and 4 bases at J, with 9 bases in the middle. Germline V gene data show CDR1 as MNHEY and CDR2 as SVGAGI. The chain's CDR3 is CASSPRLNEKLFF. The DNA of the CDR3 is TGTGCCAGCAGCCCCAGGCTTAATGAAAAACTGTTTTTT.

CDR3 sequence (DNA): TGTGCCAGCAGATCGACTAGCGGGGGGGGTGCAGATACGCAGTATTTT. It translates to CASRSTSGGGADTQYF. The chain links TRBV7-9 to TRBJ2-3; 14 bases fit TRBD2. Germline V gene lookup returns CDR1 SEHNR and CDR2 FQNEAQ (reference sequence). V was clipped by 6 bases and J by 4 bases; unmatched bases: 6. There are 16 residues in the CDR3.

CDR3: CATGLYEQYF. In DNA form, the CDR3 reads TGTGCCACCGGACTTTACGAGCAGTACTTC. The J gene is TRBJ2-7, the V gene TRBV6-5, with D perhaps matching TRBD2 (5 bases). V was cut by 10 bases and J by 4 bases, with 8 bases left in between. CDR1 is MNHEY and CDR2 is SVGAGI in the germline V gene. CDR3 length: 10 amino acids.

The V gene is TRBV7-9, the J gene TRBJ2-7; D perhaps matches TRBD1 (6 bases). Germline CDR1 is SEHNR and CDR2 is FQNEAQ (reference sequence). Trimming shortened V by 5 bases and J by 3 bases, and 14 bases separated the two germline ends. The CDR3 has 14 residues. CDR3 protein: CASSPRQEVYEQYF. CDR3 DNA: TGTGCCAGCAGCCCACGACAGGAGGTCTACGAGCAGTACTTC.

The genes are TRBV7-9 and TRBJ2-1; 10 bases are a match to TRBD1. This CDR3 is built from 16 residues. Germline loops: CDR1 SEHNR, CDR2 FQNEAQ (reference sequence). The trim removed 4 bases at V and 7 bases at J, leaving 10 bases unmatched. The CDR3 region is CASSSPLTGGRNEQFF. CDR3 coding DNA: TGTGCCAGCAGCTCCCCTCTGACAGGGGGCCGGAATGAGCAGTTCTTC. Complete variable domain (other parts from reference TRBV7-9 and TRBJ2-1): DTGVSQNPRHKITKRGQNVTFRCDPISEHNRLYWYRQTLGQGPEFLTYFQNEAQLEKSRLLSDRFSAERPKGSFSTLEIQRTEQGDSAMYLCASSSPLTGGRNEQFFGPGTRLTVL.

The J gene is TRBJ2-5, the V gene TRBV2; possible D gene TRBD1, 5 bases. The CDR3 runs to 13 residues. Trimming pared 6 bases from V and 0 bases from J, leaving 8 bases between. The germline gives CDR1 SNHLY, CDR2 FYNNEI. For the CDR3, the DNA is TGTGCCAGCAGACAGGACAACCAAGAGACCCAGTACTTC. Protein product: CASRQDNQETQYF.

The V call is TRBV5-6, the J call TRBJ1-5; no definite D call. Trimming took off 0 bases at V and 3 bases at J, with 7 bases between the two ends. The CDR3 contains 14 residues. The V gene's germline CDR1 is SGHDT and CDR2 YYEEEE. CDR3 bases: TGTGCCAGCAGCTTGGGCAGGTTCAATCAGCCCCAGCATTTT. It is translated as CASSLGRFNQPQHF. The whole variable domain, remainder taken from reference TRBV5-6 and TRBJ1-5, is DAGVTQSPTHLIKTRGQQVTLRCSPKSGHDTVSWYQQALGQGPQFIFQYYEEEERQRGNFPDRFSGHQFPNYSSELNVNALLLGDSALYLCASSLGRFNQPQHFGDGTRLSIL.

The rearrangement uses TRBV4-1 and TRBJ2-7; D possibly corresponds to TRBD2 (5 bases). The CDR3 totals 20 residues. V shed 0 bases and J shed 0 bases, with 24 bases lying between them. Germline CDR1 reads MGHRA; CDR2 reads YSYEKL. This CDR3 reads CASSQDSTSLGSGSSYEQYF. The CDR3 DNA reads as TGCGCCAGCAGCCAAGACTCCACCTCTCTCGGCAGCGGAAGCTCCTACGAGCAGTACTTC.

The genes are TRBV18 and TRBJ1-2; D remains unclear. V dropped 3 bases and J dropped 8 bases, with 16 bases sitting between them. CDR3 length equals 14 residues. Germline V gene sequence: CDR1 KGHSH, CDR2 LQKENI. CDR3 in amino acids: CASSPWERSGGYTF. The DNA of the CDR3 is TGTGCCAGCTCACCGTGGGAAAGGAGCGGCGGCTACACCTTC.

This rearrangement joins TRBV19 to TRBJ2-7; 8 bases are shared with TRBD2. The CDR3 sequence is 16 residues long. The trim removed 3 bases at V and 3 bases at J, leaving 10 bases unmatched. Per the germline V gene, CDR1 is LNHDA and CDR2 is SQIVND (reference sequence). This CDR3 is CASSIRESSGDYEQYF. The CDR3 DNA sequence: TGTGCCAGTAGTATCAGGGAGAGTAGCGGGGACTACGAGCAGTACTTC.

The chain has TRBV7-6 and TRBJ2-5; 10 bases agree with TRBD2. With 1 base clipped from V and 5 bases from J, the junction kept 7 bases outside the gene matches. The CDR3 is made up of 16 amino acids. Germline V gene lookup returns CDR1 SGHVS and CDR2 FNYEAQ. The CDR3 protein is CASSLVTLAGVETQYF. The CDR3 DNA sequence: TGTGCCAGCAGCTTAGTAACCCTAGCGGGAGTTGAGACCCAGTACTTC.

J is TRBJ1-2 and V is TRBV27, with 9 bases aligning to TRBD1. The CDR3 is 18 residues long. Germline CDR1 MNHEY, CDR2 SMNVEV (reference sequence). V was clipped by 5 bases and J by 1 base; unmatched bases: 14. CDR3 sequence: CASSPWGRTGGGNYGYTF. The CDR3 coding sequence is TGTGCCAGCAGTCCCTGGGGACGCACAGGGGGCGGTAACTATGGCTACACCTTC.

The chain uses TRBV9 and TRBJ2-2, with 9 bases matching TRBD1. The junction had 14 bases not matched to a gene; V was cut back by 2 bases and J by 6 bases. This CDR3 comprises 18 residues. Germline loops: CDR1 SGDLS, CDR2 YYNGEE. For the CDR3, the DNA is TGTGCCAGCAGCGTGGGACAGGGTTTGCGGGGACCGTCCGGGGAGCTGTTTTTT. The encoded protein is CASSVGQGLRGPSGELFF.

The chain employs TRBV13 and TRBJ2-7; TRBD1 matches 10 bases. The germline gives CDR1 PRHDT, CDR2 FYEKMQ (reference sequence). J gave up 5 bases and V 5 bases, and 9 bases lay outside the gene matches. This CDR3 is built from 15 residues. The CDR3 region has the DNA TGTGCCAGCAGCACGGGACAGGGGCGAGTCGACGAGCAGTACTTC. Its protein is CASSTGQGRVDEQYF.

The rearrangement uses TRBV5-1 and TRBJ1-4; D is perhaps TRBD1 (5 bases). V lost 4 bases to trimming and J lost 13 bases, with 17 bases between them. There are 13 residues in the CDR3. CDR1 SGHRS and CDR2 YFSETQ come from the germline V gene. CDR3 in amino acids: CASSNRTQGRLFF. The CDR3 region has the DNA TGCGCCAGCAGCAACAGGACACAAGGGCGACTGTTTTTT.

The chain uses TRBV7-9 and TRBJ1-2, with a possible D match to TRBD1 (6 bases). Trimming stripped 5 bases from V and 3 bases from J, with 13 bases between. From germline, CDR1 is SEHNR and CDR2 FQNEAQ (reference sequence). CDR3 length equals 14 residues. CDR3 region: CASSPRTGHYGYTF. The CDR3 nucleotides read TGTGCCAGCAGCCCGCGAACAGGGCACTATGGCTACACCTTC.

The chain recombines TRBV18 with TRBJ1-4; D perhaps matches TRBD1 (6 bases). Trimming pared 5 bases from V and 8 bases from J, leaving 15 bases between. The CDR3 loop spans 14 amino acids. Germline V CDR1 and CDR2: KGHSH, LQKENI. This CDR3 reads CASSSGARGEKLFF. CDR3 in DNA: TGTGCCAGCTCATCAGGGGCGAGGGGCGAAAAACTGTTTTTT.

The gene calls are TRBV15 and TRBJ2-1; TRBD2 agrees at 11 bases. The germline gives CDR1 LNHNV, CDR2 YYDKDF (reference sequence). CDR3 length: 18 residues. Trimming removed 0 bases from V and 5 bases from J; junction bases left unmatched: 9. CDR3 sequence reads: CATSRDLSGTSGNNEQFF. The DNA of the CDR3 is TGTGCCACCAGCAGAGATCTATCGGGGACTAGCGGAAACAATGAGCAGTTCTTC. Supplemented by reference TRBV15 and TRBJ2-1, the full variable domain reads DAMVIQNPRYQVTQFGKPVTLSCSQTLNHNVMYWYQQKSSQAPKLLFHYYDKDFNNEADTPDNFQSRRPNTSFCFLDIRSPGLGDTAMYLCATSRDLSGTSGNNEQFFGPGTRLTVL.

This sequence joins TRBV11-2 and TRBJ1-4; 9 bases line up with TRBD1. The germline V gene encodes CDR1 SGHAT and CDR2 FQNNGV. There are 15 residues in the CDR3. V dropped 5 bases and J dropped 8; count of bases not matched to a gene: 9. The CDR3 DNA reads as TGTGCCAGCAGCGAGGGACAGGGCTTTAGAGAAAAACTGTTTTTT. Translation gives CASSEGQGFREKLFF.

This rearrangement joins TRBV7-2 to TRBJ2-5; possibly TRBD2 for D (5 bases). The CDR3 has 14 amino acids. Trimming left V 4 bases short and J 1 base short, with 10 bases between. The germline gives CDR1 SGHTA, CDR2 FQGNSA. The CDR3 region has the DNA TGTGCCAGCAGCTCGAGCGGATTCCAAGAGACCCAGTACTTC. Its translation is CASSSSGFQETQYF.

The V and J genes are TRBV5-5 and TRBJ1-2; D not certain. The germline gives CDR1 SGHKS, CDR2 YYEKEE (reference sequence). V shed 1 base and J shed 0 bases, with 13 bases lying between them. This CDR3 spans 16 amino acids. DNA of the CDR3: TGTGCCAGCAGCTTGATTGCCGCGAGAACTAACTATGGCTACACCTTC. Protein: CASSLIAARTNYGYTF.